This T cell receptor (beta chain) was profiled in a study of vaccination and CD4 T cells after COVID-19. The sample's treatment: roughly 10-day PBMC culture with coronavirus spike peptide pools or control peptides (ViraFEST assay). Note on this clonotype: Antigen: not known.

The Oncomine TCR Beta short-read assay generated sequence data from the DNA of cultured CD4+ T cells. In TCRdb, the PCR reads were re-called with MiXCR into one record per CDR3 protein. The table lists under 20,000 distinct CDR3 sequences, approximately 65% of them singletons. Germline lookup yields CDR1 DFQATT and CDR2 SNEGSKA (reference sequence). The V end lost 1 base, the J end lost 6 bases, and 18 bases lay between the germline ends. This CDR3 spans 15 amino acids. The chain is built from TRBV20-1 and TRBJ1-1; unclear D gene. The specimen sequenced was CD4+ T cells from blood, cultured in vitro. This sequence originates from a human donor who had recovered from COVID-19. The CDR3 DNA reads TGCAGTGCTAGAGTAGCGGGAGAAGCTGTTTCTGAAGCTTTCTTT. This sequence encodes CSARVAGEAVSEAFF.